What follows are 5 T cell receptor beta chains derived from one specimen sequenced in a study of T cells in Graves' hyperthyroidism and ophthalmopathy. Amplification targeted TCR beta CDR3 regions from RNA transcripts. HTBI primers were the set used in a first-round RT-PCR of the TCR CDR3. TCRdb recomputed calls from the multiplex PCR reads with MiXCR, one row per CDR3 protein. Of about 410,000 distinct CDR3 sequences in the sample, approximately 15% were seen once. Material: blood. These receptor sequences come from a man between 18 and 29 years old with Graves' ophthalmopathy.

This rearrangement joins TRBV12-3 or TRBV12-4 to TRBJ2-4; 7 nucleotides line up with TRBD2. After removal of 7 bases from V and 6 bases from J, the junction contained 12 bases not matched to a gene. The CDR3 runs 15 residues. CDR3 DNA: TGTGCCAGCAACTCAGAGGGAGGGGCTGGAAACATTCAGTACTTC. It encodes CASNSEGGAGNIQYF.

This clonotype has just a few counts. This chain uses TRBV4-2 with TRBJ2-3, with unresolved D. The V end lost 1 base, the J end lost 2 bases, and 7 bases lay between the germline ends. The germline gives CDR1 LGHNA, CDR2 YNFKEQ. The CDR3 is 14 amino acids. CDR3 protein: CASSQVPDTDTQYF. The CDR3 DNA reads as TGTGCCAGCAGCCAAGTTCCTGACACAGATACGCAGTATTTT.

This clonotype was counted many times. This sequence joins TRBV5-1 and TRBJ2-7; 13 nucleotides agree with TRBD2. Trimming at V came to 5 bases and at J to 3 bases, leaving 5 bases not matched to a gene. CDR3 length equals 15 residues. Germline V gives CDR1 SGHRS, CDR2 YFSETQ. The CDR3 here is CASRTTSGGLYEQYF. CDR3 DNA: TGCGCCAGCAGAACGACTAGCGGGGGGCTCTACGAGCAGTACTTC.

This sequence joins TRBV6-1 and TRBJ1-5; no definite D call. Trimming took off 4 bases at V and 9 bases at J, with 16 bases between the two ends. Germline V gives CDR1 MNHNS, CDR2 SASEGT. The CDR3 is 14 amino acids. The CDR3, as DNA: TGTGCCAGCAGTGCAATGGCCCGAACGGGGCCCCAGCATTTT. It is translated as CASSAMARTGPQHF.

This clonotype was counted ten times or more. The rearrangement joins TRBV20-1 to TRBJ1-2, with TRBD1 matching 10 bases. CDR3 size: 15 residues. The germline CDR1 and CDR2 sequences are DFQATT and SNEGSKA (reference sequence). Trimming cost V 6 bases and J 3 bases; bases outside gene matches: 10. CDR3 sequence: CSARPGTGADYGYTF. CDR3 DNA sequence: TGCAGTGCCAGGCCTGGGACAGGGGCCGACTATGGCTACACCTTC.